This TCR beta chain was sequenced for a study of blood T cell repertoires in COVID-19 (dated by TCRdb to about 2020). Notes on the research overall: Samples from collaborators originated in the United States, Italy and Spain and spanned both the acute and convalescent phases of COVID-19. The prospective study material was composed of cDNA or gDNA derived from T cells, B-cell-depleted T cells, or PBMCs. The dataset comprised deeply sampled blood TCRbeta repertoires from subjects exposed to, actively infected with, or recovered from COVID-19. The repertoires were released in a freely available public database meant as a resource for research on the immune response to SARS-CoV-2. The samples were drawn from two sources: the first 160 participants of the ongoing ImmuneRACE study, and fewer than 1,500 subjects contributed by 6 global collaborators. Sample metadata almost always included a de-identified subject ID, COVID-19 status, age in years and sex. Where available, HLA class I and class II types were taken from metadata supplied by the sample provider and were not determined by assay-based typing.

Via the germline V gene, CDR1 is SGHDN and CDR2 FVKESK. The germline V and J ends show losses of 3 bases and 4 bases respectively, and no gene match explains 6 bases of the junction. Counted from cysteine to phenylalanine, this CDR3 has 17 amino acids. The CDR3 DNA has 51 bases and is translated from base 1. A remark on this clone: The antigen this receptor binds is unknown. It has no much larger one-base neighbor in the sample; base qualities were not kept.

TCRbeta CDR3 regions were amplified from genomic DNA by means of the immunoSEQ Assay, a bias-controlled multiplex PCR. Processing in the source paper ran as follows. Nucleated cell counts per sample were estimated from amplification of reference gene primers within the assay. Sequence reads were collapsed and filtered to measure the absolute abundance of every unique TCRbeta CDR3 rearrangement. For each sample, productive Simpson clonality was calculated as the square root of Simpson's diversity index over productive rearrangements. Held by TCRdb, this immuneACCESS table contains in-frame sequences only and omits some clones. Under half of the omission traces to an unresolved V gene where checked; the cause of the rest is unknown. V, J and clone size reflect that table, while D and trimming were determined from the DNA. The sample includes approximately 210,000 clones, with approximately 80% observed a single time. The ten largest clones represent roughly 4.5% of the sample.

General conclusions and limits of the study: Clinical and demographic metadata were provided uncurated, with the amount varying by source and participant.

Enrolling through a virtual design, the prospective study's participants ranged in age from roughly 18 to 89 years and lived across roughly 24 United States geographic areas. To assign participants to cohorts, the prospective study relied on clinical history that participants themselves reported in a screening survey and a study questionnaire. In the prospective study, mobile phlebotomists collected whole blood, serum and a nasopharyngeal or oropharyngeal swab from each participant. Prospective study participants could optionally give additional blood draws and questionnaires over an approximately two-month period. Before DNA extraction, blood samples from the prospective study were shipped at room temperature or frozen.

This clonotype originated in a young man with acute COVID-19. This chain is built from TRBV14 and TRBJ2-5, and 15 bases in between align with TRBD2. The source material was PBMCs or T cells enriched from blood (not recorded which). The DNA reads TGTGCCAGCAGCCACGGACTAGCGGGGGGGCCCAGAGAGACCCAGTACTTC. The resulting protein is CASSHGLAGGPRETQYF. With the portions outside the CDR3 filled from the reference TRBV14 and TRBJ2-5 genes, the complete variable region becomes EAGVTQFPSHSVIEKGQTVTLRCDPISGHDNLYWYRRVMGKEIKFLLHFVKESKQDESGMPNNRFLAERTGGTYSTLKVQPAELEDSGVYFCASSHGLAGGPRETQYFGPGTRLLVL.